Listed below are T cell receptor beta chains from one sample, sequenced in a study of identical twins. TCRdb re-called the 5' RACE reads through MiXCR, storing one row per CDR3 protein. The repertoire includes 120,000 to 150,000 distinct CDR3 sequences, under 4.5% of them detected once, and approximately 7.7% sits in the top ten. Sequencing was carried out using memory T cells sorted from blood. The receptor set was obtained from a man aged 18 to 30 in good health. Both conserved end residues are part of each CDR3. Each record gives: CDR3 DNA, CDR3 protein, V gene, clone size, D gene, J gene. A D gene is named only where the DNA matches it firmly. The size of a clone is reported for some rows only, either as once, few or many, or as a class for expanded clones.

TGTGCCAGCAGCGTATCCCCAAAATCAGGGTATGGCGAGCAGTACTTC CASSVSPKSGYGEQYF TRBV9 few NA TRBJ2-7
TGTGCTAGTGGTTTAGTACCAAATAACTATGGCTACACCTTC CASGLVPNNYGYTF TRBV12-5 many NA TRBJ1-2
TGTGCCAGCAGCCAAGATCAGGTGACTAGCGCCCAAAACATTCAGTACTTC CASSQDQVTSAQNIQYF TRBV3-1 many TRBD2 TRBJ2-4
TGCGCCAGCAGCTTGGCGGGGGATCACACAGATACGCAGTATTTT CASSLAGDHTDTQYF TRBV5-1 many NA TRBJ2-3
TGTGCCAGCAGCCCCAAGGAATCGACGAACACCGGGGAGCTGTTTTTT CASSPKESTNTGELFF TRBV7-8 many NA TRBJ2-2
TGCGCCAGCACGTCCGGGGAAAACACCGGGGAGCTGTTTTTT CASTSGENTGELFF TRBV5-1 NA NA TRBJ2-2
TGTGCCAGCAGCTCCCCCGTTCGACAGGGGCAGAACACTGAAGCTTTCTTT CASSSPVRQGQNTEAFF TRBV5-6 NA TRBD1 TRBJ1-1
TGCGCCAGCAGCTTCAAGGGCCAGGACACTGAAGCTTTCTTT CASSFKGQDTEAFF TRBV5-1 many NA TRBJ1-1
TGTGCCAGCAGCTTAGGAGGACTAGCCGGGGAGCTGTTTTTT CASSLGGLAGELFF TRBV7-2 many TRBD2 TRBJ2-2
TGTGCCAGCAGCTTAGGATCTCTAGCACCGAGAAACAATGAGCAGTTCTTC CASSLGSLAPRNNEQFF TRBV11-3 NA NA TRBJ2-1
TGTGCCAGTAGCGGGAGCTCTGGGGAGACCCAGTACTTC CASSGSSGETQYF TRBV19 many NA TRBJ2-5
TGTGCCAGCAGTCGGACCGGGACAGCAGGAGGCTACACCTTC CASSRTGTAGGYTF TRBV12-3/TRBV12-4 many TRBD1 TRBJ1-2
TGTGCCAGCACTAGGGTATATGGGGCCAACGTCCTGACTTTC CASTRVYGANVLTF TRBV28 many NA TRBJ2-6
TGTGCCACCAGCAGAGCCACCGGGACAGGAGCGGGCGAGCAGTACTTC CATSRATGTGAGEQYF TRBV15 many TRBD1 TRBJ2-7
TGTGCCAGCTCACCCCCTCTCCTAGTAAATGAGCAGTTCTTC CASSPPLLVNEQFF TRBV18 many NA TRBJ2-1
TGTGCCAGCAGCTTGGGGACCTATGGGACGGATACGCAGTATTTT CASSLGTYGTDTQYF TRBV5-6 few NA TRBJ2-3
TGCAGTGCTACGCCAGGACGCGCTTCGGAGCAGTTCTTC CSATPGRASEQFF TRBV20-1 many NA TRBJ2-1
TGTGCCAGCAGCGACCACTTAGGGAGTGGCGGCCAAGAGACCCAGTACTTC CASSDHLGSGGQETQYF TRBV11-1 many NA TRBJ2-5
TGTGCCATCAGTGAGCAGGGGCCCAATCAGCCCCAGCATTTT CAISEQGPNQPQHF TRBV10-3 NA NA TRBJ1-5
TGTGCCAGCAGCCAAATTCCGTGGAGCGGCTCCTACAATGAGCAGTTCTTC CASSQIPWSGSYNEQFF TRBV14 many NA TRBJ2-1
TGCAGTGCTAGTGGGGGGGCGAACACTGAAGCTTTCTTT CSASGGANTEAFF TRBV20-1 many NA TRBJ1-1
TGTGCCAGCTCACCACCACTAGCGGGAGTCAATGAGCAGTTCTTC CASSPPLAGVNEQFF TRBV18 once TRBD2 TRBJ2-1
TGTGCCAGCAGCCCCCACGGGGGTAGCGGGGATAGCTCCTACGAGCAGTACTTC CASSPHGGSGDSSYEQYF TRBV9 many TRBD2 TRBJ2-7
TGCGCCAGCAGCTCCGGACTAGCGGGAGTGAGGTGGATCTTC CASSSGLAGVRWIF TRBV5-1 NA TRBD2 TRBJ2-1
TGTGCCAGCAGCTGGGACAGGGGTGGCGAAAAACTGTTTTTT CASSWDRGGEKLFF TRBV2 many TRBD1 TRBJ1-4
TGTGCCAGCACTACGACTAGCGGATTCACAGATACGCAGTATTTT CASTTTSGFTDTQYF TRBV12-3/TRBV12-4 many TRBD2 TRBJ2-3
TGCGCCAGCAGCTTGGTTAGGGCGGGCTCCTACAATGAGCAGTTCTTC CASSLVRAGSYNEQFF TRBV5-1 many NA TRBJ2-1
TGTGCCAGCAGCTTCACGCAGGGGGCAACTGGAAACACCATATATTTT CASSFTQGATGNTIYF TRBV7-6 NA TRBD1 TRBJ1-3
TGTGCCAGCAGTCCATTTTCCCGGTCGACTGAAGCTTTCTTT CASSPFSRSTEAFF TRBV6-1 many NA TRBJ1-1
TGTGCCAGCGAGACTTGGATGCCGGGGACTGAAGCTTTCTTT CASETWMPGTEAFF TRBV14 few NA TRBJ1-1